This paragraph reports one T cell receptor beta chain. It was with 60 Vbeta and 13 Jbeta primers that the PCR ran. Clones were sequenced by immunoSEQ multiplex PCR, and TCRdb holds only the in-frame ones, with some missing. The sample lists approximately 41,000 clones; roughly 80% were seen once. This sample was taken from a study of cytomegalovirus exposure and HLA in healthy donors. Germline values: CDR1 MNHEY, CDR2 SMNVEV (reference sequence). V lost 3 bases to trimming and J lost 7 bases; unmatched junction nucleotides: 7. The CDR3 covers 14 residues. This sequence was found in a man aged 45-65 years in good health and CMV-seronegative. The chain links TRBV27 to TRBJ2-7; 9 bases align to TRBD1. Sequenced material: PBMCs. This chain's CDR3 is CASSFPGQGREQYF. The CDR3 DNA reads TGTGCCAGCAGTTTTCCAGGACAGGGGCGGGAGCAGTACTTC.